The rows below give T cell receptor beta chains drawn from one sample of a study of T-cell reconstitution after alpha-beta-depleted transplantation in children. TCRdb ran MiXCR on the PCR reads and lists one entry per CDR3 protein. The sample lists approximately 400,000 distinct CDR3 sequences; around 15% were seen once. The sequences come from PBMCs, mostly from graft donor cells, collected 360 days after TCRalphabeta/CD19-depleted stem cell transplant. Receptor source: a boy in the first two years of life who had a stem cell transplant for Wiskott-Aldrich syndrome, so the T cells may come from the graft donor. Both conserved end residues are part of each CDR3. The D gene is left open where the match is weak. A clone size is listed for some rows: how often the clone was seen (once, few, many), or a class if it is expanded.

v_call	clone_size	j_call	cdr3_length	d_call	cdr3_aa	cdr3_nt
TRBV12-3/TRBV12-4	.	TRBJ1-2	12	.	CASSLKSFGYTF	TGTGCCAGCAGTTTGAAATCCTTTGGCTACACCTTC
TRBV5-5	.	TRBJ2-3	15	.	CASSPKLPSSDTQYF	TGTGCCAGCAGCCCCAAGCTCCCTAGCTCAGATACGCAGTATTTT
TRBV4-3	.	TRBJ2-5	14	TRBD1	CASSQETGLETQYF	TGCGCCAGCAGCCAAGAGACAGGGTTAGAGACCCAGTACTTC
TRBV4-1	.	TRBJ2-7	15	TRBD1	CASSQEPGQGVHRYF	TGCGCCAGCAGCCAAGAACCGGGACAGGGGGTCCATCGGTACTTC
TRBV3-1	.	TRBJ2-7	14	TRBD2	CASSQEGRGVVQYF	TGTGCCAGCAGCCAAGAAGGGCGGGGGGTTGTGCAGTACTTC
TRBV19	.	TRBJ2-2	15	.	CASSILVRNTGELFF	TGTGCCAGTAGTATTCTAGTGAGGAACACCGGGGAGCTGTTTTTT
TRBV11-3	.	TRBJ2-1	17	.	CASSLGGWGRDYNEQFF	TGTGCCAGCAGCTTAGGGGGCTGGGGCAGGGACTACAATGAGCAGTTCTTC
TRBV28	few	TRBJ2-1	14	TRBD1	CASSLDRVRNEQFF	TGTGCCAGCAGCCTGGACAGGGTCCGCAATGAGCAGTTCTTC
TRBV5-1	few	TRBJ2-3	15	.	CASILGPTYADTQYF	TGCGCCAGCATCCTCGGGCCTACTTATGCAGATACGCAGTATTTT
TRBV2	few	TRBJ2-7	16	TRBD1	CASTETFGTGVGEQYF	TGTGCCAGCACCGAGACCTTCGGGACAGGGGTCGGCGAGCAGTACTTC
TRBV2	.	TRBJ2-2	18	.	CASSENPPGALNTGELFF	TGTGCCAGCAGTGAAAACCCACCAGGGGCCTTGAACACCGGGGAGCTGTTTTTT
TRBV20-1	.	TRBJ2-4	14	.	CSARGQLAKNIQYF	TGCAGTGCTAGAGGACAGCTAGCCAAAAACATTCAGTACTTC
TRBV5-1	.	TRBJ2-1	16	.	CASSLPSHRIYNEQFF	TGCGCCAGCAGCTTGCCATCCCACAGGATTTACAATGAGCAGTTCTTC
TRBV27	.	TRBJ2-7	14	.	CASKNLAGAWEQYF	TGTGCCAGCAAGAATTTGGCAGGGGCTTGGGAGCAGTACTTC
TRBV24-1	many	TRBJ2-1	16	.	CATSSAQGYSYNEQFF	TGTGCCACCAGTTCCGCCCAGGGCTACTCCTACAATGAGCAGTTCTTC
TRBV7-9	many	TRBJ2-5	16	.	CASSLHPLRRQETQYF	TGTGCCAGCAGCCTACACCCCTTGAGGCGCCAAGAGACCCAGTACTTC
TRBV7-9	.	TRBJ2-1	15	TRBD2	CASRGGRPTYNEQFF	TGTGCCAGCCGCGGCGGGAGGCCAACCTACAATGAGCAGTTCTTC
TRBV4-3	.	TRBJ2-3	15	.	CASSQGRQVTDTQYF	TGCGCCAGCAGCCAAGGTCGGCAGGTCACAGATACGCAGTATTTT
TRBV7-6	.	TRBJ2-7	16	TRBD2	CASSLWGGTLQYEQYF	TGTGCCAGCAGCTTATGGGGAGGGACTCTACAGTACGAGCAGTACTTC
TRBV5-1	.	TRBJ2-3	15	TRBD2	CASSSKAGWSDTQYF	TGCGCCAGCAGCTCTAAAGCGGGATGGTCAGATACGCAGTATTTT
TRBV10-3	.	TRBJ2-7	15	TRBD1	CAISDARDRTYEQYF	TGTGCCATCAGTGATGCAAGGGACAGAACCTACGAGCAGTACTTC
TRBV3-1	once	TRBJ2-7	16	TRBD2	CASSQDKLAGVDEQYF	TGTGCCAGCAGCCAAGATAAACTAGCGGGAGTCGACGAGCAGTACTTC
TRBV10-3	.	TRBJ2-7	16	TRBD2	CAISALAGEVPYEQYF	TGTGCCATCAGTGCGCTAGCGGGGGAGGTTCCCTACGAGCAGTACTTC
TRBV6-2/TRBV6-3	.	TRBJ2-1	19	TRBD2	CASSKLAGTPSSSYNEQFF	TGTGCCAGCAGTAAACTAGCGGGAACCCCATCGAGCTCCTACAATGAGCAGTTCTTC
TRBV6-2/TRBV6-3	.	TRBJ2-7	12	.	CASTGGIYEQYF	TGTGCCAGCACTGGCGGGATCTACGAGCAGTACTTC
TRBV4-1	.	TRBJ2-2	15	TRBD1	CASRRRQGDTGELFF	TGCGCCAGCAGGCGAAGACAGGGAGACACCGGGGAGCTGTTTTTT
TRBV4-1	few	TRBJ1-1	14	.	CASSQSGRNTEAFF	TGCGCCAGCAGCCAGTCGGGCAGGAACACTGAAGCTTTCTTT
TRBV6-1	.	TRBJ1-2	13	.	CASRDDRNYGYTF	TGTGCCAGCAGAGATGACAGGAACTATGGCTACACCTTC
TRBV12-3/TRBV12-4	few	TRBJ2-3	13	.	CASKRRRTDTQYF	TGTGCCAGCAAGCGGAGGCGCACAGATACGCAGTATTTT
TRBV12-3/TRBV12-4	.	TRBJ2-2	15	.	CASSFYGPWTGELFF	TGTGCCAGCAGTTTCTACGGCCCGTGGACCGGGGAGCTGTTTTTT
TRBV6-5	.	TRBJ2-7	16	TRBD2	CASSSRTSAYSYEQYF	TGTGCCAGCAGTTCCCGGACTAGCGCATACTCCTACGAGCAGTACTTC
TRBV7-9	.	TRBJ2-1	13	.	CASSLVRGKEQFF	TGTGCCAGCAGCTTAGTCAGGGGCAAGGAGCAGTTCTTC
TRBV5-1	many	TRBJ2-7	14	TRBD1	CASSLGQGSYEQYF	TGTGCCAGCAGCTTGGGACAGGGTTCCTACGAGCAGTACTTC
TRBV29-1	few	TRBJ2-7	13	.	CSVFSGPFYEQYF	TGCAGCGTCTTTTCCGGGCCTTTCTACGAGCAGTACTTC
TRBV11-2	few	TRBJ2-7	15	TRBD1	CASSKLQGGSYEQYF	TGTGCCAGCAGCAAATTACAGGGGGGCTCCTACGAGCAGTACTTC
TRBV5-5	.	TRBJ2-3	16	.	CASSSTLGVSTDTQYF	TGTGCCAGCAGCTCTACCCTGGGGGTCAGCACAGATACGCAGTATTTT
TRBV20-1	many	TRBJ2-7	15	TRBD2	CSASGLAGVSYEQYF	TGCAGTGCTAGTGGACTAGCGGGAGTCTCCTACGAGCAGTACTTC
TRBV6-1	.	TRBJ1-5	15	TRBD1	CASSSPTGLNQPQHF	TGTGCCAGCAGCTCCCCGACAGGGTTGAATCAGCCCCAGCATTTT
TRBV20-1	.	TRBJ2-7	14	.	CSAPDATGSYEQYF	TGCAGTGCACCAGACGCGACAGGATCCTACGAGCAGTACTTC
TRBV5-1	.	TRBJ2-7	14	TRBD1	CASSLGQGLYVQYF	TGCGCCAGCAGCTTGGGACAGGGGTTGTACGTGCAGTACTTC
TRBV29-1	.	TRBJ2-1	10	.	CSVDSQGLFF	TGCAGCGTTGATAGTCAGGGTCTGTTCTTC
TRBV5-1	few	TRBJ2-7	15	TRBD2	CASSLSGRASYEQYF	TGCGCCAGCAGCTTAAGCGGGAGGGCCTCCTACGAGCAGTACTTC
TRBV29-1	.	TRBJ2-7	14	TRBD1	CSVENRGPSYEQYF	TGCAGCGTGGAGAACAGGGGACCAAGCTACGAGCAGTACTTC
TRBV27	.	TRBJ2-1	15	TRBD2	CASRKLSGSYNEQFF	TGTGCCAGCAGAAAACTTAGCGGGAGTTACAATGAGCAGTTCTTC
TRBV7-2	.	TRBJ1-6	13	TRBD1	CASSNRGHSPLHF	TGTGCCAGCAGCAACAGGGGGCACTCACCCCTCCACTTT
TRBV20-1	.	TRBJ1-2	11	.	CSARQGYGYTF	TGCAGTGCTAGACAAGGCTATGGCTACACCTTC
TRBV7-9	few	TRBJ2-7	15	.	CASSLNRGMSYEQYF	TGTGCCAGCAGCTTAAATCGAGGAATGTCCTACGAGCAGTACTTC
TRBV2	.	TRBJ2-4	17	.	CTSTPRLGQVAKNIQYF	TGTACCAGCACCCCTAGACTGGGACAAGTAGCCAAAAACATTCAGTACTTC
TRBV7-2	.	TRBJ2-5	14	TRBD2	CASRGLAGSKTQYF	TGTGCCAGCAGAGGACTAGCGGGGTCAAAGACCCAGTACTTC
TRBV4-3	few	TRBJ2-1	14	TRBD2	CASSQGPGGNEQFF	TGCGCCAGCAGCCAAGGACCGGGGGGCAATGAGCAGTTCTTC
TRBV4-1	many	TRBJ2-3	17	TRBD1	CASSQEYGTASTDTQYF	TGCGCCAGCAGCCAAGAATACGGGACAGCTAGCACAGATACGCAGTATTTT
TRBV6-5	.	TRBJ1-2	16	TRBD1	CASSYSMVGTGYGYTF	TGTGCCAGCAGTTACTCGATGGTCGGGACAGGATATGGCTACACCTTC